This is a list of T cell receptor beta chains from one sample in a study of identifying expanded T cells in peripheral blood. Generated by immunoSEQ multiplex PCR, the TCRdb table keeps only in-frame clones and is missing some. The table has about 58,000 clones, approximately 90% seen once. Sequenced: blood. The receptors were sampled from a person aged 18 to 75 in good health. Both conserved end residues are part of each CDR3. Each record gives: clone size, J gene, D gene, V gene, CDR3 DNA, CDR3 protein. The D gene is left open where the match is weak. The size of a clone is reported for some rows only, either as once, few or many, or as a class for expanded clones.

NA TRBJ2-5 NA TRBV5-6 TGTGCCAGCAGCTTTGGCCACCCACAAGAGACCCAGTACTTC CASSFGHPQETQYF
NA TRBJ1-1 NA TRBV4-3 TGCGCCAGCAGCCAAGGTGAGGGGACTTACACTGAAGCTTTCTTT CASSQGEGTYTEAFF
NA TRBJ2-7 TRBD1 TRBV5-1 TGCGCCAGCAGCTTGGCCGGGACAGGGAACAGAGGGCAGTACTTC CASSLAGTGNRGQYF
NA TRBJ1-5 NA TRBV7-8 TGTGCCAGCAGCTCCATCCAGGGGCCCCAGCATTTT CASSSIQGPQHF
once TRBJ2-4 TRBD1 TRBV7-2 TGTGCCAGCAGCTTCGACCCACAGGGGGCCCTAGCCAAAAACATTCAGTACTTC CASSFDPQGALAKNIQYF
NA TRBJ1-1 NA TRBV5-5 TGTGCCAGCAGCTTGGGCAGTATGAACACTGAAGCTTTCTTT CASSLGSMNTEAFF
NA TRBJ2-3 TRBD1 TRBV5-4 TGTGCCAGCAGCCTGAAGGGACAGGGGGCCACAGATACGCAGTATTTT CASSLKGQGATDTQYF
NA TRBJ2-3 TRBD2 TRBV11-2 TGTGCCAGCACCCCTAGGGGGGGACTAGCGGATACAGATACGCAGTATTTT CASTPRGGLADTDTQYF
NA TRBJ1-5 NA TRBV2 TGTGCCAGCAGGGGACCGGCGGGTCAGCCCCAGCATTTT CASRGPAGQPQHF
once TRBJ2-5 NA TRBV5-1 TGCGCCAGCAGCTCGCCTAGGGGGGCCGGTGAGACCCAGTACTTC CASSSPRGAGETQYF
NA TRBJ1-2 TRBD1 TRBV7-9 TGTGCCAGCAGCCAAGGACAGGGGACACGGGGCTACACCTTC CASSQGQGTRGYTF
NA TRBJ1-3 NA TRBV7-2 TGTGCCAGCAGCTTAGTTCCAGGGGAGTCTGGAAACACCATATATTTT CASSLVPGESGNTIYF
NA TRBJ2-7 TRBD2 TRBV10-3 TGTGCCATCCGTAGACTAGCGGGAGAGTACGAGCAGTACTTC CAIRRLAGEYEQYF
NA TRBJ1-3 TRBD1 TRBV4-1 TGCGCCAGCAGCCCTAAACCGGGACAGGGGAACTCTGGAAACACCATATATTTT CASSPKPGQGNSGNTIYF
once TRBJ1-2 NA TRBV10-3 TGTGCCACCACGGAGAGTCGTGATATAAACTATGGCTACACCTTC CATTESRDINYGYTF
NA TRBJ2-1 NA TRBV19 TGTGCCAGTAGTGCCAGACTGGGTTGGGGCAACAATGAGCAGTTCTTC CASSARLGWGNNEQFF
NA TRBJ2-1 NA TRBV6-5 TGTGCCAGCAAACCTCCCGTCCAGTACAATGAGCAGTTCTTC CASKPPVQYNEQFF
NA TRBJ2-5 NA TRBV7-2 TGTGCCAGCAGCTTAGCGTTCAGGGACAAGCAGTACTTC CASSLAFRDKQYF
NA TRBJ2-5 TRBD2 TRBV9 TGTGCCAGCAGCGTAGAGGCTAGCGGGGGGGCAGAGACCCAGTACTTC CASSVEASGGAETQYF
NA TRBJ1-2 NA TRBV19 TGTGCCAGTAGTATGAAGGGCCCGGGCTATGGCTACACCTTC CASSMKGPGYGYTF
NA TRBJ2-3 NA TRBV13 TGTGCCAGCAGCTTAGGTCTCACCGGAGGTCTAGATACGCAGTATTTT CASSLGLTGGLDTQYF
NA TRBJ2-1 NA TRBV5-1 TGCGCCAGCAGCCCCGTGACTAGCTCCTACAATGAGCAGTTCTTC CASSPVTSSYNEQFF
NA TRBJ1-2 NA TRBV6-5 TGTGCCAGCAGGCCGAGACAGTCCCCCTATGGCTACACCTTC CASRPRQSPYGYTF
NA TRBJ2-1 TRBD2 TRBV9 TGTGCCAGCAGCGGCCCGGGACTAGTCTATCTAAGTGAGCAGTTCTTC CASSGPGLVYLSEQFF
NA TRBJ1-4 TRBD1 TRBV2 TGTGCCAGCAGTGTGGGGACAGGGATTGAAAAACTGTTTTTT CASSVGTGIEKLFF
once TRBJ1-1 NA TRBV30 TGTGCCTGGAGCAGCAACTTTGGGAGGCCTGAAGCTTTCTTT CAWSSNFGRPEAFF
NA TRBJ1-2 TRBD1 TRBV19 TGTGCCAGTAGTCCGGGACAGGGGGGCTATGGCTACACCTTC CASSPGQGGYGYTF
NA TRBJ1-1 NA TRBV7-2 TGTGCCAGCAGCTACCAACCGGCAGGGTACGACACTGAAGCTTTCTTT CASSYQPAGYDTEAFF
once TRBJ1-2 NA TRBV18 TGTGCCAGCTCAGACGGCAGAACCAACTATGGCTACACCTTC CASSDGRTNYGYTF
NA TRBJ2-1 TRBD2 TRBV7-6 TGTGCCAGCAGCTTAAAAGGCCTAGCTAGCGGGAGGATCTATGAGCAGTTCTTC CASSLKGLASGRIYEQFF
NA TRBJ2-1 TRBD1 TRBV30 TGTGCCCTAGGGCCCCAGGGGGTTTACAATGAGCAGTTCTTC CALGPQGVYNEQFF
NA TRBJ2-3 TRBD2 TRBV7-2 TGTGCCAGCAGCTTATTTAAAGCGGGGGCAGATACGCAGTATTTT CASSLFKAGADTQYF
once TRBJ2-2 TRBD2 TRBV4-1 TGCGCCAGCAGCCCTAACCACCCTGGCGGGAGTCATACCGGGGAGCTGTTTTTT CASSPNHPGGSHTGELFF
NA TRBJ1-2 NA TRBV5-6 TGTGCCAGCAGTGGATGGGCGTCAAACTATGGCTACACCTTC CASSGWASNYGYTF
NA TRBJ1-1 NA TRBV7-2 TGTGCCAGCAGTTTAAGGTCCGGGAACCAAGCTTTCTTT CASSLRSGNQAFF
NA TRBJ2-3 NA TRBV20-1 TGCAGTGCTTTCGCCGTGGGTACGCAGTATTTT CSAFAVGTQYF
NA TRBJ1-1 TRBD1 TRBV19 TGTGCCAGTAGTGTAACAGGGGGCACTGAAGCTTTCTTT CASSVTGGTEAFF